This T cell receptor beta chain was sequenced for a study of blood T cell repertoires in COVID-19. The wider study: COVID-19 samples, acute and convalescent, were from the United States, Italy and Spain. From T cells, B-cell-depleted T cells, or PBMCs came the material, which was cDNA or gDNA.

The authors' processing: Amplifying reference gene primers gave estimates of nucleated cell counts. Clones were read by immunoSEQ multiplex PCR, and TCRdb kept only the in-frame ones, dropping some. V and J calls and clone size are those listed in that table; D and trimming were worked out from the DNA. The sample carries roughly 670,000 clones, approximately 90% recorded once. The sequenced sample was peripheral blood. This clonotype was sampled from a woman between 18 and 29 years old with acute or convalescent COVID-19.

The CDR3 nucleotides are TGTGCCAGCAGTAAACCGGGACTAGGTATGGATGAGCAGTTCTTC. This translates into CASSKPGLGMDEQFF. This chain joins TRBV6-4 and TRBJ2-1, with 8 nucleotides matching TRBD2. The CDR3 consists of 15 residues. The germline CDR1 and CDR2 sequences are MRHNA and SNTAGT. V lost 5 bases to trimming and J lost 8 bases; unmatched junction nucleotides: 11.